This T cell receptor (beta chain) is from a study of blood T cell repertoires in COVID-19 (dated by TCRdb to between 2020 and 2021). Notes on the research overall: The collaborator samples originated in the United States, Italy and Spain and spanned the acute and convalescent phases of COVID-19. A freely available public database, intended as a resource for researchers studying the immune response to SARS-CoV-2, is where the repertoires were released. Samples were obtained from the ongoing ImmuneRACE study (first 160 participants) and from about 1,300 subjects provided by 6 global collaborators. The material from the prospective study consisted of cDNA or gDNA derived from T cells, B-cell-depleted T cells, or PBMCs. The dataset comprised deeply sampled blood TCRbeta repertoires from subjects exposed to, actively infected with, or recovered from COVID-19. Sample metadata almost always included a de-identified subject ID, COVID-19 status, age in years and sex. Where available, HLA class I and class II types were taken from metadata supplied by the sample provider and were not determined by assay-based typing.

TCRbeta CDR3 regions were amplified from genomic DNA using the immunoSEQ Assay, a bias-controlled multiplex PCR. The study's processing was this. The number of nucleated cells in each sample was estimated from the amplification of reference gene primers within the assay. To quantify the absolute abundance of each unique TCRbeta CDR3 rearrangement, sequence reads were collapsed and filtered. Productive Simpson clonality was computed per sample as the square root of Simpson's diversity index over productive rearrangements. As stored in TCRdb, this immuneACCESS dataset retains in-frame rearrangements with V and J assigned. A fraction of the clones does not appear; measured against another copy, unresolved V genes explain less than half of the discrepancy, and the remainder lacks a known reason. V and J calls and clone size are those listed in that table; D and trimming were worked out from the DNA. The sample table lists about 250,000 clones, about 86% of them with a count of one. The ten largest make up approximately 1.3% of the sample.

Its CDR3 holds 16 amino acids, cysteine through phenylalanine. Only the CDR3 portion is preserved as DNA: 48 bases, with reading frame beginning at the first base. V is trimmed back by 1 base and J by 5 bases, and the junction contains 5 bases that no gene match accounts for. The germline V gene specifies SGHAT as CDR1 and FQNNGV as CDR2. Concerning this clone: This clone's antigen is unknown. No base qualities exist here, and no much larger clone lies one base off it.

The collaborating institutions used their own protocols to collect whole blood in K2EDTA tubes. For TCRbeta analysis, collaborator samples were shipped as frozen whole blood, as isolated PBMCs, or as DNA extracted from either sample type. Beyond this particular receptor, the publication reports: How much clinical and demographic metadata was included differed by source and by participant, and the metadata was provided uncurated.

The receptor was isolated from a man older than 75 with acute or convalescent COVID-19. Sequenced material: peripheral blood. This chain is built from TRBV11-2 and TRBJ1-6; 7 bases in between match TRBD1. The CDR3 here reads CASSLAGQNHNSPLHF. The nucleotides are TGTGCCAGCAGCTTAGCGGGACAGAACCATAATTCACCCCTCCACTTT.